This T cell receptor (beta chain) comes out of a study of control samples from healthy donors and cancer patients. Only in-frame clones appear in the TCRdb table, and some are missing; sequencing was by immunoSEQ multiplex PCR. The sample records approximately 160,000 clones, approximately 90% being singletons. Trimming shortened V by 4 bases and J by 7 bases, and 19 bases separated the two germline ends. The germline gives CDR1 LNHDA, CDR2 SQIVND (reference sequence). The CDR3 consists of 15 residues. This chain joins TRBV19 and TRBJ1-2; possible D gene TRBD1, 6 bases. Source material: blood. This clonotype originated in a woman in her 30s in good health. CDR3 in amino acids: CASSTLSTGLSGYTF. Written as DNA, the CDR3 is TGTGCCAGTAGTACTCTTTCAACAGGGCTCTCTGGCTACACCTTC.